This T cell receptor beta chain is from a study of T-cell reconstitution after alpha-beta-depleted transplantation in children. The CDR3 spans 14 residues. V lost 6 bases and J 6 bases, leaving 17 bases between the germline ends. CDR1 is LGHDT and CDR2 is YNNKEL in the germline V gene (reference sequence). During its preparation, the TCRbeta library received unique molecular identifiers. TCRdb recomputed calls from the PCR reads with MiXCR, one row per CDR3 protein. The sample holds about 370,000 distinct CDR3 sequences; about a fifth are singletons and the top ten take around 3.9%. This clonotype appeared a few times.

The clonotype originates from a human donor who donated a stem cell graft to a child with acute myeloid leukemia. This rearrangement joins TRBV3-1 to TRBJ1-2; a possible D gene is TRBD1 (6 bases). The sample consisted of PBMCs from the stem cell graft donor, taken from the stem cell graft. The CDR3 loop reads CASSSFDRLHGYTF. CDR3 nucleotide sequence: TGTGCCAGCAGTTCATTCGACAGGCTTCATGGCTACACCTTC.